The next 28 T cell receptor beta chains were all read from a single sample in a study of T-cell memory formation after mild COVID-19. TCRdb independently ran MiXCR on the 5' RACE reads; one entry per CDR3 protein. This table has a few hundred thousand distinct CDR3 sequences, roughly a fifth appearing once. Sequenced sample: PBMCs or a T cell subset sorted from them (not recorded which). Receptors were obtained from a man between 18 and 35 years old who had mild COVID-19 (a few samples of this study predate the infection). Cell type and time point are not known.

The V and J genes are TRBV4-3 and TRBJ1-3; D gene uncertain. Germline lookup yields CDR1 LGHNA and CDR2 YSLEER. The V gene lost 1 base and the J gene lost 1 base, with 8 bases spanning the gap. The CDR3 totals 15 residues. The DNA for the CDR3 is TGCGCCAGCAGCCAAGTTGGCGGATCTGGAAACACCATATATTTT. The encoded protein is CASSQVGGSGNTIYF.

The chain recombines TRBV6-2 or TRBV6-3 with TRBJ2-7; D gene unclear. Deletions cut 0 bases from V and 2 bases from J, with 8 bases between. Germline CDR1 is MNHEY and CDR2 is SVGEGT. The CDR3 has 14 residues. The chain's CDR3 is CASSYSGRPYEQYV. CDR3 DNA sequence: TGTGCCAGCAGTTACTCTGGCAGACCCTACGAGCAGTACGTC.

This clonotype has only a few counts. The chain couples TRBV12-3 or TRBV12-4 to TRBJ1-5; 8 nucleotides agree with TRBD1. The CDR3 is made up of 17 amino acids. V dropped 3 bases and J dropped 1; count of bases not matched to a gene: 8. The CDR3 spells CASSFGQGADSNQPQHF. In DNA form, the CDR3 reads TGTGCCAGCAGTTTTGGGCAGGGGGCGGACAGCAATCAGCCCCAGCATTTT.

CDR3 protein: CASTLGGQPQHF. Here the CDR3 DNA reads TGTGCCAGCACACTAGGGGGGCAGCCCCAGCATTTT. The V gene is TRBV12-3 or TRBV12-4, the J gene TRBJ1-5; maybe TRBD1 (6 bases). The CDR3 has 12 residues. V was trimmed by 7 bases and J by 7 bases, leaving 11 bases between them.

The chain links TRBV7-9 to TRBJ2-1; TRBD2 aligns across 13 bases. The CDR3 spans 19 residues. Trimming took 1 base from V and 2 from J; bases not matched to a gene: 8. Germline V gene data show CDR1 as SEHNR and CDR2 as FQNEAQ (reference sequence). DNA of the CDR3: TGTGCCAGCAGCTTAGGGACTAGCGGGGGCCTACCTACCTACAATGAGCAGTTCTTC. It encodes CASSLGTSGGLPTYNEQFF. The complete variable domain, with remaining parts taken from reference TRBV7-9 and TRBJ2-1, reads DTGVSQNPRHKITKRGQNVTFRCDPISEHNRLYWYRQTLGQGPEFLTYFQNEAQLEKSRLLSDRFSAERPKGSFSTLEIQRTEQGDSAMYLCASSLGTSGGLPTYNEQFFGPGTRLTVL.

This sequence joins TRBV2 and TRBJ2-1; TRBD2 matches at 11 bases. The germline V gene encodes CDR1 SNHLY and CDR2 FYNNEI. The CDR3 covers 14 residues. Trimming cost V 10 bases and J 5 bases; bases outside gene matches: 7. The CDR3 DNA reads TGTGCCACCCTTAGCGGGGGGGCCGACAATGAGCAGTTCTTC. Its protein is CATLSGGADNEQFF.

The CDR3 nucleotides read TGTGCCAGCAGCCTTTTGACAGGGAAGGATGGCTACACCTTC. This translates into CASSLLTGKDGYTF. The chain recombines TRBV6-5 with TRBJ1-2, with 7 bases identical to TRBD1. The CDR3 has 14 residues. The germline V gene has CDR1 MNHEY and CDR2 SVGAGI. With V trimmed by 6 bases and J by 6 bases, 10 bases remained unmatched.

This clonotype has a count of ten or more. The rearrangement joins TRBV7-2 to TRBJ2-3, with D possibly matching TRBD1 (7 bases). The V end was cut by 3 bases, the J end by 4 bases, with 14 bases between. This CDR3 spans 15 amino acids. Germline V CDR1 and CDR2: SGHTA, FQGNSA. The CDR3: CASSFWRGPADTQYF. In DNA form, the CDR3 reads TGTGCCAGCAGCTTTTGGAGGGGGCCTGCAGATACGCAGTATTTT.

This clonotype was seen a handful of times. The chain joins TRBV14 to TRBJ2-7; D uncertain. The CDR3 runs 14 residues. CDR1 is SGHDN, CDR2 FVKESK, per germline. Trimming removed 0 bases from V and 3 bases from J, with 9 bases in between. This CDR3 is CASSQDLTVYEQYF. The DNA of the CDR3 is TGTGCCAGCAGCCAAGATTTAACAGTCTACGAGCAGTACTTC. The full variable domain, completed using reference TRBV14 and TRBJ2-7, is EAGVTQFPSHSVIEKGQTVTLRCDPISGHDNLYWYRRVMGKEIKFLLHFVKESKQDESGMPNNRFLAERTGGTYSTLKVQPAELEDSGVYFCASSQDLTVYEQYFGPGTRLTVT.

The V call is TRBV7-2, the J call TRBJ2-2; maybe TRBD2 (6 bases). Trimming took off 5 bases at V and 6 bases at J, with 16 bases between the two ends. The CDR3 is made up of 15 amino acids. CDR1 is SGHTA, CDR2 FQGNSA, per germline. CDR3 coding DNA: TGTGCCAGCAGCCTCCAGGCGGGAAGGGCCGGGGAGCTGTTTTTT. The encoded protein is CASSLQAGRAGELFF.

This clonotype has a handful of counts. V gene TRBV28 combines with J gene TRBJ2-5; weak D call: TRBD1 (5 bases). The CDR3 totals 13 residues. V was trimmed by 6 bases and J by 3 bases, leaving 11 bases between them. Germline-derived CDR1 and CDR2 are MDHEN and SYDVKM. The CDR3 reads CASRPPREETQYF. Here the CDR3 DNA reads TGTGCCAGCAGGCCCCCCAGGGAAGAGACCCAGTACTTC.

This clonotype was found many times. The V and J genes are TRBV5-1 and TRBJ1-5; 7 bases line up with TRBD1. Germline V gives CDR1 SGHRS, CDR2 YFSETQ. The trim removed 0 bases at V and 1 base at J, leaving 4 bases unmatched. The CDR3 consists of 16 residues. The CDR3 coding sequence is TGCGCCAGCAGCTTGGTGGTGACAGGGAGCAATCAGCCCCAGCATTTT. Translation gives CASSLVVTGSNQPQHF.

This chain links TRBV4-3 with TRBJ1-2; 7 nucleotides match TRBD1. V shed 6 bases, J shed 2 bases, and the junction held 3 bases outside the gene matches. The CDR3 is 13 amino acids. Per germline, CDR1 LGHNA and CDR2 YSLEER. In nucleotides, the CDR3 is TGCGCCAGCAGGCCCAGGGGGAACTATGGCTACACCTTC. Its protein product is CASRPRGNYGYTF.

The chain uses TRBV2 and TRBJ1-5; D is unclear. The CDR3 covers 13 residues. The V gene's germline CDR1 is SNHLY and CDR2 FYNNEI. V lost 8 bases to trimming and J lost 2 bases, with 10 bases between them. The CDR3, as DNA: TGTGCCAGCCGGACCGAAGGCAATCAGCCCCAGCATTTT. Protein: CASRTEGNQPQHF.

This clonotype was picked up a small number of times. The chain links TRBV5-5 to TRBJ2-4; no reliable D call. V dropped 2 bases and J dropped 2 bases, with 14 bases sitting between them. The germline V gene has CDR1 SGHKS and CDR2 YYEKEE (reference sequence). This CDR3 has 16 residues. CDR3 sequence: CASSFSSSVSKNIQYF. The CDR3 coding sequence is TGTGCCAGCAGCTTTTCTTCTTCCGTATCCAAAAACATTCAGTACTTC.

This clonotype came up a few times. V and J are TRBV28 and TRBJ1-5; D not certain. CDR3 length: 14 amino acids. Germline CDR1 reads MDHEN; CDR2 reads SYDVKM. The V and J ends lost 6 bases and 3 bases respectively, with 12 bases between them. CDR3 sequence reads: CASSERRINQPQHF. CDR3 DNA: TGTGCCAGCAGCGAAAGACGGATCAATCAGCCCCAGCATTTT.

The rearrangement joins TRBV18 to TRBJ1-4; 7 bases are shared with TRBD1. V lost 3 bases to trimming and J lost 5 bases; unmatched junction nucleotides: 3. In germline, CDR1 is KGHSH, CDR2 LQKENI. The CDR3 is made up of 14 amino acids. CDR3 bases: TGTGCCAGCTCACCCGGGACAGAAAATGAAAAACTGTTTTTT. It yields the protein CASSPGTENEKLFF.

The V and J genes are TRBV5-1 and TRBJ2-1; tentatively, D is TRBD2 (5 bases). V lost 2 bases and J lost 4, with 13 bases in between. Germline CDR1 SGHRS, CDR2 YFSETQ. The CDR3 runs to 15 residues. CDR3: CASSFDGVSYNEQFF. CDR3 in DNA: TGCGCCAGCAGCTTCGACGGGGTTTCGTACAATGAGCAGTTCTTC.

A few counts support this clonotype. The CDR3 DNA reads as TGCGCCAGCAGCTTGGATGGGGACAGGACAAACACCATATATTTT. Amino acid sequence: CASSLDGDRTNTIYF. The chain uses TRBV5-1 and TRBJ1-3; 8 nucleotides line up with TRBD1. V was pared by 0 bases and J by 6 bases, with 5 bases of the junction left unmatched. The CDR3 runs to 15 residues. The germline gives CDR1 SGHRS, CDR2 YFSETQ. Full variable domain (remainder filled in from reference TRBV5-1 and TRBJ1-3): KAGVTQTPRYLIKTRGQQVTLSCSPISGHRSVSWYQQTPGQGLQFLFEYFSETQRNKGNFPGRFSGRQFSNSRSEMNVSTLELGDSALYLCASSLDGDRTNTIYFGEGSWLTVV.

The rearrangement joins TRBV2 to TRBJ2-3; tentatively, D is TRBD1 or TRBD2 (5 bases each). Trimming removed 3 bases at V and 2 bases at J, with 12 bases between. This CDR3 spans 15 amino acids. Germline lookup yields CDR1 SNHLY and CDR2 FYNNEI. CDR3 amino acids: CASSDMGDLTDTQYF. The CDR3 DNA follows: TGTGCCAGCAGTGATATGGGGGACCTCACAGATACGCAGTATTTT. Complete variable domain (other parts from reference TRBV2 and TRBJ2-3): EPEVTQTPSHQVTQMGQEVILRCVPISNHLYFYWYRQILGQKVEFLVSFYNNEISEKSEIFDDQFSVERPDGSNFTLKIRSTKLEDSAMYFCASSDMGDLTDTQYFGPGTRLTVL.

This clonotype came up a few times. The gene calls are TRBV6-2 or TRBV6-3 and TRBJ2-7; possibly TRBD2 for D (5 bases). CDR1 and CDR2 (germline): MNHEY, SVGEGT. Trimming took off 2 bases at V and 4 bases at J, with 9 bases between the two ends. The CDR3 totals 13 residues. The CDR3 DNA reads TGTGCCAGCAGTTACCTCGGGGAATACGAGCAGTACGTC. Translated, it gives CASSYLGEYEQYV.

The chain combines TRBV12-3 or TRBV12-4 with TRBJ1-1, with no clear D. V gave up 3 bases and J gave up 5 bases, with 13 bases separating them. This CDR3 is 14 amino acids long. Written as DNA, the CDR3 is TGTGCCAGCAGTTTTTCGACGGTGGGTACTGAAGCTTTCTTT. Encoded protein: CASSFSTVGTEAFF.

This clonotype was counted only a few times. V is TRBV9 and J is TRBJ2-3, with D possibly being TRBD1 (6 bases). This CDR3 has 14 amino acids. The germline V gene encodes CDR1 SGDLS and CDR2 YYNGEE. V was pared by 0 bases and J by 4 bases, with 9 bases between. CDR3 protein: CASSVAGDADTQYF. CDR3 nucleotide sequence: TGTGCCAGCAGCGTAGCAGGGGACGCAGATACGCAGTATTTT.

The sample holds a few counts of this clonotype. The chain has TRBV5-1 and TRBJ2-5; D is possibly TRBD2 (6 bases). In germline, CDR1 is SGHRS, CDR2 YFSETQ. Trimming left V 1 base short and J 7 bases short, with 14 bases between. The CDR3 sequence is 14 residues long. This chain's CDR3 is CASSLSKAEGTQYF. CDR3 DNA: TGCGCCAGCAGCTTGTCCAAGGCGGAGGGGACCCAGTACTTC.

The table lists this clonotype with a few counts. The chain combines TRBV7-8 with TRBJ1-5; 10 bases are a match to TRBD1. This CDR3 spans 16 amino acids. Losses at the gene ends were 4 bases for V and 4 bases for J; bases not matched to a gene: 7. The germline V gene encodes CDR1 SGHVS and CDR2 FQNEAQ. DNA of the CDR3: TGTGCCAGCAGCTCCCCCGGGACAGGGGCGAATCAGCCCCAGCATTTT. This encodes CASSSPGTGANQPQHF.

The chain is built from TRBV18 and TRBJ2-3, with TRBD2 matching 7 bases. Germline lookup yields CDR1 KGHSH and CDR2 LQKENI. CDR3 length: 16 amino acids. J lost 2 bases, V lost 1 base, and 6 bases had no gene match. The CDR3 nucleotides are TGTGCCAGCTCACCACTCCCGGGGGGAGACACAGATACGCAGTATTTT. Protein product: CASSPLPGGDTDTQYF.

This clonotype was picked up a small number of times. CDR3 sequence reads: CASSVATISTDTQYF. CDR3 in DNA: TGTGCCAGCAGCGTAGCAACAATAAGCACAGATACGCAGTATTTT. The chain uses TRBV9 and TRBJ2-3; no definite D call. Trimming left V 0 bases short and J 0 bases short, with 8 bases between. The CDR3 has 15 residues. Germline V CDR1 and CDR2: SGDLS, YYNGEE.

The chain couples TRBV6-5 to TRBJ2-6; D gene ambiguous. V was trimmed by 4 bases and J by 0 bases, leaving 7 bases between them. This CDR3 contains 15 residues. Germline V gene data show CDR1 as MNHEY and CDR2 as SVGAGI. The CDR3 coding sequence is TGTGCCAGCAGTTTCACGTTCTCTGGGGCCAACGTCCTGACTTTC. Translated: CASSFTFSGANVLTF.